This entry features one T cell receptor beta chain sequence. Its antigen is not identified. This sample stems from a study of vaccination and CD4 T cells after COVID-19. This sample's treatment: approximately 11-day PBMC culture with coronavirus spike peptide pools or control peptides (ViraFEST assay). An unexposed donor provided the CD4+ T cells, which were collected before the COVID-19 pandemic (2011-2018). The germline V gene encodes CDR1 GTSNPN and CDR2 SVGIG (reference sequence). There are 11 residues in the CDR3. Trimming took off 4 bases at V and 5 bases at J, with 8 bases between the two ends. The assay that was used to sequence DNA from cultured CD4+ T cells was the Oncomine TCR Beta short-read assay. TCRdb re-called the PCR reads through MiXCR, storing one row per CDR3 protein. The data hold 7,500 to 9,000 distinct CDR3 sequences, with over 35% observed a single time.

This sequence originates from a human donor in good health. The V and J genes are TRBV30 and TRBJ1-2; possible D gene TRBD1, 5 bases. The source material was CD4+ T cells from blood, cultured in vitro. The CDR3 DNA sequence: TGTGCCTGGACCCCAGGGTATGGCTACACCTTC. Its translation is CAWTPGYGYTF. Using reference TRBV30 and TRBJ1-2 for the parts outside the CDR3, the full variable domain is SQTIHQWPATLVQPVGSPLSLECTVEGTSNPNLYWYRQAAGRGLQLLFYSVGIGQISSEVPQNLSASRPQDRQFILSSKKLLLSDSGFYLCAWTPGYGYTFGSGTRLTVV.